The clone carrying this T cell receptor beta chain was seen a handful of times. The data stem from a study of Graves' ophthalmopathy and Graves' hyperthyroidism. The wider study: The term stable hyperthyroidism indicated an absence of ophthalmopathy within 18 months of follow-up.

CDR3 size: 16 residues. V shed 4 bases and J 2 bases; nucleotides not matched to a gene: 10. Germline CDR1 SGHVS, CDR2 FNYEAQ. Amplification of TCR beta CDR3 regions used RNA transcripts. HTBI-primed first-round RT-PCR preceded second-round multiplex PCR. In TCRdb, the multiplex PCR reads were re-called with MiXCR into one record per CDR3 protein. The sample records about 1.2 million distinct CDR3 sequences, about two fifths being singletons. The chain couples TRBV7-6 to TRBJ2-7; 8 nucleotides match TRBD2. The sample was peripheral blood or thyroid tissue (not recorded which). This TCR came from an adult man with Graves' hyperthyroidism. The CDR3 protein is CASSSPGGLGTYEQYF. The CDR3 bases are TGTGCCAGCAGCTCTCCCGGGGGACTAGGAACCTACGAGCAGTACTTC.